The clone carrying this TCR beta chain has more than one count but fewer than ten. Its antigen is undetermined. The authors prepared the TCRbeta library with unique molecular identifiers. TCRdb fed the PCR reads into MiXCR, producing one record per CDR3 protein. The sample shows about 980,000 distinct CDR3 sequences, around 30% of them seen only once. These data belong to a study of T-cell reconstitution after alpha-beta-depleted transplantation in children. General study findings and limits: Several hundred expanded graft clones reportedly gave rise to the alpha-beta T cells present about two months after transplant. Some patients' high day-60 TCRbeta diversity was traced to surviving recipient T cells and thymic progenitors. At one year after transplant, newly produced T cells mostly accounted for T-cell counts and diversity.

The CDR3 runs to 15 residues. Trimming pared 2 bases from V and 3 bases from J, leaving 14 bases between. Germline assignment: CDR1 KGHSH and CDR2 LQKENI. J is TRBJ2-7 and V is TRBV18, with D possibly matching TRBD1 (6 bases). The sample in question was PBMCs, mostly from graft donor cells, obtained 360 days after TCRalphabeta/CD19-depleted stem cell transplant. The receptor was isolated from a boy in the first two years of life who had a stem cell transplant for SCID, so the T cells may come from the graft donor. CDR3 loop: CASSPVVDRFYEQYF. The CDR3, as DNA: TGTGCCAGCTCACCAGTTGTGGACAGATTCTACGAGCAGTACTTC.